Detailed here is one TCR beta chain. The target antigen is unknown. The sample originates from a study of graft-versus-host responses after intestinal transplantation. The study, taken as a whole, reports: There were GvH clones found in recipient marrow, and some of them appeared first in ileum or blood.

Germline CDR1 MDHEN, CDR2 SYDVKM. The CDR3 has 18 amino acids. Trimming at V came to 5 bases and at J to 0 bases, leaving 7 bases not matched to a gene. Assay used: immunoSEQ multiplex PCR; TCRdb lists only in-frame clones, some missing. The sample carries about 97,000 clones, 80% to 95% recorded once. The TCR comes from a human patient who received an intestinal transplant, so some T cells may come from the graft donor. The genes are TRBV28 and TRBJ2-6; TRBD1 agrees at 10 bases. The material sequenced was PBMCs, taken approximately 470 days after intestinal transplant. The CDR3 is CASSTLTGGSSGANVLTF. The CDR3 DNA is TGTGCCAGCAGTACCCTGACAGGGGGCAGCTCTGGGGCCAACGTCCTGACTTTC.